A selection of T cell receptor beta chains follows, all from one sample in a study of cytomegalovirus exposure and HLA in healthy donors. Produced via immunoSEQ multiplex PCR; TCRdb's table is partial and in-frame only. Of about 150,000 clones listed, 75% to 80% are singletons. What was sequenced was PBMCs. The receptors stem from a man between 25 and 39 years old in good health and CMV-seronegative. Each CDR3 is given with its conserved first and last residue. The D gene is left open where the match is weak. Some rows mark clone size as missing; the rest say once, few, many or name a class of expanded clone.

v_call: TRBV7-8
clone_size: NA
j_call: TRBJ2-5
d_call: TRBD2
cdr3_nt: TGTGCCAGCAGCCACCCGGGCCTAGCGGATCAAGAGACCCAGTACTTC
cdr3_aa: CASSHPGLADQETQYF

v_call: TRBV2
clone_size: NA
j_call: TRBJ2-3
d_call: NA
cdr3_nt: TGTGCCAGCAGTCCGAACCGGGATACGCAGTATTTT
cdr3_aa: CASSPNRDTQYF

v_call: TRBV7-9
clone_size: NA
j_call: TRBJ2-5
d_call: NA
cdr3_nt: TGTGCCAGCAGCTTAGGTGTGGAGGGGGCCGGTGCCCAGTACTTC
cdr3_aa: CASSLGVEGAGAQYF

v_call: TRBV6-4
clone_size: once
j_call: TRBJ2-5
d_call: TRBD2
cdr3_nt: TGTGCCAGCATTCGGGGGGACTATTTCCAAGAGACCCAGTACTTC
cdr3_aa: CASIRGDYFQETQYF

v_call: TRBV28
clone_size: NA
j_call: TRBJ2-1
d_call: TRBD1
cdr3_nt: TGTGCCACCCAACCGCTCGGGACAGGGGGAAATGAGCAGTTCTTC
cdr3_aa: CATQPLGTGGNEQFF

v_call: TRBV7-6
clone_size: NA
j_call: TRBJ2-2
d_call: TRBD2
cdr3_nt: TGTGCCAGCAGCTTAAGCCGGACTAGCGGGAGGACCGGGGAGCTGTTTTTT
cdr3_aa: CASSLSRTSGRTGELFF

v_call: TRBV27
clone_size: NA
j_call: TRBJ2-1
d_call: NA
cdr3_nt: TGTGCCAGCAGTTTCGAGGGGGAAAATGAGCAGTTCTTC
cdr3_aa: CASSFEGENEQFF

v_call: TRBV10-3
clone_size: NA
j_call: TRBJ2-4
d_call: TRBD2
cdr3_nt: TGTGCCATCAGTGAATCCAGCGGGAACCAAAACATTCAGTACTTC
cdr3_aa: CAISESSGNQNIQYF

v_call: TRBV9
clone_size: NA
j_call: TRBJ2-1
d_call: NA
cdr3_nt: TGTGCCAGCAGCCCTCGTTTTAGCACCGGGTCCTACAATGAGCAGTTCTTC
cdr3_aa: CASSPRFSTGSYNEQFF

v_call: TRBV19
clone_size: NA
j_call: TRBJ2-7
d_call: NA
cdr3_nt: TGTGCCAGTACTAGGGGTCCGTCCTACGAGCAGTACTTC
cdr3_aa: CASTRGPSYEQYF

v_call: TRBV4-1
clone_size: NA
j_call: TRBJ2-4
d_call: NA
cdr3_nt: TGCGCCAGCAGCCAACCTAGGGCCAAAAACATTCAGTACTTC
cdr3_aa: CASSQPRAKNIQYF

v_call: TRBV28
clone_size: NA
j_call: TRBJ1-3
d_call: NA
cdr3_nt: TGTGCCAGCAGTTTGACGGGAGGTGGAAACACCATATATTTT
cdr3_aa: CASSLTGGGNTIYF

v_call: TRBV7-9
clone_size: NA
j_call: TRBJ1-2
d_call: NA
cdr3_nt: TGTGCCAGCAGCTTAGGGGGGGACTATGGCTACACCTTC
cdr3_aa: CASSLGGDYGYTF

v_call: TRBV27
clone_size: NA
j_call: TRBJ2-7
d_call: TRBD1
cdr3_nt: TGTGCCAGCAGTTCAAGAAAAACCGGGACAGGGAGCTACGAGCAGTACTTC
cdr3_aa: CASSSRKTGTGSYEQYF

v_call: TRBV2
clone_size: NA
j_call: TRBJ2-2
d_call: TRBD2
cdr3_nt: TGTGCCAGCAGTGGCCGACGACTAGCGGGAGATCTTAGCACCGGGGAGCTGTTTTTT
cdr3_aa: CASSGRRLAGDLSTGELFF

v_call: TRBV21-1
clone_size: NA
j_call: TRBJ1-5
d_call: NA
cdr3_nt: TGTGCCAGCAGCAAGGTCAGGGACAGGGGATTGAATGTTAGCAATCAGCCCCAGCATTTT
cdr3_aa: CASSKVRDRGLNVSNQPQHF

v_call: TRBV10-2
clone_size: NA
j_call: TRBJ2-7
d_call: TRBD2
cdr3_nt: TGCGCCAGCAGTTCCAGCGGGAGCCTCTCCTACGAGCAGTACTTC
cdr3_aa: CASSSSGSLSYEQYF

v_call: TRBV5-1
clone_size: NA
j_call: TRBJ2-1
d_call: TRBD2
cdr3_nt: TGCGCCAGCAGGTTCGACGGGAGGAGTGAGCAGTTCTTC
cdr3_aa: CASRFDGRSEQFF

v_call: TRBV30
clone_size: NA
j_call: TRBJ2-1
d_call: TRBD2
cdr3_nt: TGTGCCTGGAGGGACAAGGGTGGTAGCGGGAGTCCGCGCGCGAGCAATGAGCAGTTCTTC
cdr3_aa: CAWRDKGGSGSPRASNEQFF

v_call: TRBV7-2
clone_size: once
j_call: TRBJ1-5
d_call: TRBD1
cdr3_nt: TGTGCCAGCAGTAAATACAGGGGCACTCAGCCCCAGCATTTT
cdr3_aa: CASSKYRGTQPQHF

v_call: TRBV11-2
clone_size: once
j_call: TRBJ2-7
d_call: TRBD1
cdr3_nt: TGTGCCAGCAGCATTGGAACGGGACAGATCTACGAGCAGTACTTC
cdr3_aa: CASSIGTGQIYEQYF

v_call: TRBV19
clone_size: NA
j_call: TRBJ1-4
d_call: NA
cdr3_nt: TGTGCCAGTAGTCACAGTCGGGGGTTTAATGAAAAACTGTTTTTT
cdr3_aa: CASSHSRGFNEKLFF

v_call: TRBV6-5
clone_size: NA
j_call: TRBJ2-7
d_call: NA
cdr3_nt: TGTGCCAGCAGTTACAGGTTAGCGGATGCCTACGAGCAGTACTTC
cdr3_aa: CASSYRLADAYEQYF

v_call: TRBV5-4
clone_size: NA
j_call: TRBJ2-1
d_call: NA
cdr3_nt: TGTGCCAGCCAGGGGCCCCTAGCCGGCCATGAGCAGTTCTTC
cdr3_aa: CASQGPLAGHEQFF

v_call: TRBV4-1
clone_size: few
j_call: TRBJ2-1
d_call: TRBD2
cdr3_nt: TGCGCCAGCAGCCAAGATTATTTAGCGGGCTACTACAATGAGCAGTTCTTC
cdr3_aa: CASSQDYLAGYYNEQFF

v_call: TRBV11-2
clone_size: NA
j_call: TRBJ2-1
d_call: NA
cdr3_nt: TGTGCCAGCAGCCCGACAGGCGATGAGCAGTTCTTC
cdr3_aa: CASSPTGDEQFF

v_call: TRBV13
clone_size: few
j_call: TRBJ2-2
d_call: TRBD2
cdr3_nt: TGTGCCAGCAGCTTAGGCGCGGGAGGACCCGGGGAGCTGTTTTTT
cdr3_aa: CASSLGAGGPGELFF

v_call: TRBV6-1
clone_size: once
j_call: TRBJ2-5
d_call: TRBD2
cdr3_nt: TGTGCCAGCAGTGAGAGACTAGCGGGAGGGGGGGCCCAGTACTTC
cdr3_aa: CASSERLAGGGAQYF

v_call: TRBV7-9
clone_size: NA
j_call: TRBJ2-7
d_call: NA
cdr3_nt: TGTGCCAGCAGCTCGCATAGCGGATTATCGTACGAGCAGTACTTC
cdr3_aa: CASSSHSGLSYEQYF

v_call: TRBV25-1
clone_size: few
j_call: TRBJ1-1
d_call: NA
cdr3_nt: TGTGCCAGCAGTTTACAGGAGAACACTGAAGCTTTCTTT
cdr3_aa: CASSLQENTEAFF

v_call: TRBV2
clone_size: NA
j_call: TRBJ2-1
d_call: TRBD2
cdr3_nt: TGTGCCAGCAGTGGACTAGCGGGATTAGGGGAGCAGTTCTTC
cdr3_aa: CASSGLAGLGEQFF

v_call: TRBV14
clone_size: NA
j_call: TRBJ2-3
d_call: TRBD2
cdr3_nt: TGTGCCAGCAGCCAAACTAGCGGGGGCACAGATACGCAGTATTTT
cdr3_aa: CASSQTSGGTDTQYF

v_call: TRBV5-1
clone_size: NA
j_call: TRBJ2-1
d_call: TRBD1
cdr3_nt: TGCGCCAGCAGCTTGGTAGGGACAGAATACAATGAGCAGTTCTTC
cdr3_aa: CASSLVGTEYNEQFF

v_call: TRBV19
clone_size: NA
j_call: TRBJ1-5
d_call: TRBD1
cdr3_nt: TGTGCCAGTAGGACAGGGACGGTACAGCCCCAGCATTTT
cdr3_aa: CASRTGTVQPQHF

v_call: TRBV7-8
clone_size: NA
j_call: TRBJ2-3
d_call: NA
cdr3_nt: TGTGCCAGCAGCCCGGCTAGCCGCACAGATACGCAGTATTTT
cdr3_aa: CASSPASRTDTQYF

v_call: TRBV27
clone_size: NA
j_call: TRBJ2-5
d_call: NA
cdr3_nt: TGTGCCAGCAGTCACGGCGCAGGGGCAGGGGAAGAGACCCAGTACTTC
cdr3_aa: CASSHGAGAGEETQYF

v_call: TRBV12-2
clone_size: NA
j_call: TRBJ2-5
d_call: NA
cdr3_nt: TGTGCAAGTCGCCTCATGAGGGGGATAAGGGTTGTCCAAGAGACCCAGTACTTC
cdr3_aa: CASRLMRGIRVVQETQYF

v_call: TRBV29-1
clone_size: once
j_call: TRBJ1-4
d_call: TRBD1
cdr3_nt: TGCAGCGGCCGACAGGGGGCTGAAAAACTGTTTTTT
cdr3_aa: CSGRQGAEKLFF

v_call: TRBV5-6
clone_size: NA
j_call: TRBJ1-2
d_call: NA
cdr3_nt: TGTGCCAGCAGCCAGAGGACAGAGCTTATGGGCTACACCTTC
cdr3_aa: CASSQRTELMGYTF

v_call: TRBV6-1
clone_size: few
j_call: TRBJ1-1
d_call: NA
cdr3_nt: TGTGCCAGCAGCATCGAGACATGGAACACTGAAGCTTTCTTT
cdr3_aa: CASSIETWNTEAFF

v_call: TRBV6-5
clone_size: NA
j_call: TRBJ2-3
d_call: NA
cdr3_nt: TGTGCCAGCAGTTATCGACCTAGCTGGGTCACAGATACGCAGTATTTT
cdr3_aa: CASSYRPSWVTDTQYF

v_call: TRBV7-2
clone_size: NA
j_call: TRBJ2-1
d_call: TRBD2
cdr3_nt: TGTGCCAGCGCGGCCCCTGGACTAGCAGGCAATGAGCAGTTCTTC
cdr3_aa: CASAAPGLAGNEQFF

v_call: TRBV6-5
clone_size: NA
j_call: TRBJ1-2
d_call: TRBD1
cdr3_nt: TGTGCCAGCAGCCCCCAGGGGGACTATGGCTACACCTTC
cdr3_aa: CASSPQGDYGYTF

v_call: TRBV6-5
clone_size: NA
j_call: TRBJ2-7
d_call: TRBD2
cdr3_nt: TGTGCCAGCAGACGGGGACTAGCGGGAGACGAGCAGTACTTC
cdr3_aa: CASRRGLAGDEQYF